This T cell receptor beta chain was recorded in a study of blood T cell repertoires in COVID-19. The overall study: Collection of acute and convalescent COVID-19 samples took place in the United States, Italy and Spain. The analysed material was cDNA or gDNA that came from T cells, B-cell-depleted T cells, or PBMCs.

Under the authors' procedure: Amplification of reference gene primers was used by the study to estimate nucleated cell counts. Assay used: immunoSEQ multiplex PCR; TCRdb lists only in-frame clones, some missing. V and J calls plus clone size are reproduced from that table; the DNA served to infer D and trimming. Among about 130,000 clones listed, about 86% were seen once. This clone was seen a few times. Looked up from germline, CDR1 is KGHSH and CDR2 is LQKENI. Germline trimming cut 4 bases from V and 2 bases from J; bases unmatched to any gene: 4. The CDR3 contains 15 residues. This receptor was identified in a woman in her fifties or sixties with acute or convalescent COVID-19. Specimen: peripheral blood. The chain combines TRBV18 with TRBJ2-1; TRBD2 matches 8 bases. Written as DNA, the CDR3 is TGTGCCAGCTCACGGCTTAGCGGGGCCTACAATGAGCAGTTCTTC. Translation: CASSRLSGAYNEQFF.